This TCR beta chain comes out of a study of blood T cell repertoires in COVID-19. The ends lost 5 bases at V and 10 bases at J; junction bases unmatched: 7. From germline, CDR1 is MDHEN and CDR2 SYDVKM. The CDR3 is made up of 12 amino acids. The data were produced by immunoSEQ multiplex PCR, yet TCRdb's version contains in-frame clones alone and is incomplete. Of fewer than 200,000 clones listed, less than 80% were seen once; the top ten hold about 20%. The receptor was derived from a woman aged 65 to 85 in a cohort exposed to, infected with or recovered from COVID-19 (not recorded which). This chain connects TRBV28 to TRBJ1-1, with 7 positions matching TRBD1. Sequencing was carried out using PBMCs or T cells enriched from blood (not recorded which). The CDR3 is CASSHTGAGAFF. CDR3 sequence (DNA): TGTGCCAGCAGTCATACAGGGGCGGGAGCTTTCTTT.